The clone carrying this T cell receptor (beta chain) occurred once. The data stem from a study of OX40 agonist ivuxolimab in advanced cancers. The wider study: Three dose-escalation patients had partial responses: one with hepatocellular carcinoma and two with cutaneous melanoma.

Using immunoSEQ multiplex PCR, the repertoire was profiled, and TCRdb retains in-frame clones only, with some absent. The table has roughly 70,000 clones, roughly 83% seen once. Germline assignment: CDR1 MNHNY and CDR2 SVGAGI (reference sequence). V lost 2 bases and J 5 bases, leaving 7 bases between the germline ends. There are 13 residues in the CDR3. The sequence came from an adult with an advanced solid tumor such as melanoma, head and neck, liver or kidney cancer. The input for sequencing was CD4+ or CD8+ T cells sorted from blood, taken in a trial of the OX40 agonist ivuxolimab. The chain combines TRBV6-6 with TRBJ1-5; D call uncertain. In DNA form, the CDR3 reads TGTGCCAGCAGTTACGCGAGAGATCAGCCCCAGCATTTT. It encodes CASSYARDQPQHF.